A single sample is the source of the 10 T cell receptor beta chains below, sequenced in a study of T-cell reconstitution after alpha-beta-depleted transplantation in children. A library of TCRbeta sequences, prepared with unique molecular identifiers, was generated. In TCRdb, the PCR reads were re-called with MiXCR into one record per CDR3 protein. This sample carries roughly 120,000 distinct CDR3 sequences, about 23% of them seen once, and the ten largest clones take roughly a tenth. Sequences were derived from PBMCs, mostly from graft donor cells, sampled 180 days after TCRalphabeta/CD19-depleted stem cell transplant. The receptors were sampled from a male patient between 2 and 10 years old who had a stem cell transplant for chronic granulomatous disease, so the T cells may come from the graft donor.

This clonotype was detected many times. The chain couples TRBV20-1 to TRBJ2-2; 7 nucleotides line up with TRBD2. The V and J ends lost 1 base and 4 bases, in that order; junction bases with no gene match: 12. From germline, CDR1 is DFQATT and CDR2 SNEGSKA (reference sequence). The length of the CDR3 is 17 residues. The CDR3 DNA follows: TGCAGTGCTAGAGCCCCTAGCGGACCTAGGTTCACCGGGGAGCTGTTTTTT. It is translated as CSARAPSGPRFTGELFF.

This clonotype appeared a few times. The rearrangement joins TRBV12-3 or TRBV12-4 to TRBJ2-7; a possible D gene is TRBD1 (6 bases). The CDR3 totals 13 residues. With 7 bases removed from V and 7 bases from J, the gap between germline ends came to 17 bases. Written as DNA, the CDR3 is TGTGCCAGCACAGATAGGGGACAAGGGGAGCAGTACTTC. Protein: CASTDRGQGEQYF.

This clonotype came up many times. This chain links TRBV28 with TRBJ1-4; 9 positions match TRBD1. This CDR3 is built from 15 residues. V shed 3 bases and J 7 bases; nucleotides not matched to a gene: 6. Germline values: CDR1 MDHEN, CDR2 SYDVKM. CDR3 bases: TGTGCCAGCAGTTTCCACAGGGGGCTCGCTGAAAAACTGTTTTTT. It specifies CASSFHRGLAEKLFF.

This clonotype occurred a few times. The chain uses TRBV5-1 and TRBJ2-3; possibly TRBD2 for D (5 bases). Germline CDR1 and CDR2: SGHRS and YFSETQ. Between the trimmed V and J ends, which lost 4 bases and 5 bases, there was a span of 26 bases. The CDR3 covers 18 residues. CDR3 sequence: CASSPTLAAVGSGDTQYF. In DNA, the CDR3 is TGCGCCAGCAGCCCGACCCTCGCAGCGGTAGGATCCGGAGATACGCAGTATTTT.

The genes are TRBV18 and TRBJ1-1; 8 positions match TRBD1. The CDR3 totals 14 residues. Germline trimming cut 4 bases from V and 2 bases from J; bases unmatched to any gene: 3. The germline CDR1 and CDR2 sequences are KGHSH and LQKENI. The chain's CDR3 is CASSLDRANTEAFF. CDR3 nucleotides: TGTGCCAGCTCACTGGACAGGGCCAACACTGAAGCTTTCTTT.

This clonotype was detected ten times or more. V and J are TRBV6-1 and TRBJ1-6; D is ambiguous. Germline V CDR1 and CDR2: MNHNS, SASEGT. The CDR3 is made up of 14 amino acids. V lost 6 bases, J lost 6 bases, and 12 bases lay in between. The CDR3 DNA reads TGTGCCAGCAGACCGATTTTCTCTAATTCACCCCTCCACTTT. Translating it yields CASRPIFSNSPLHF.

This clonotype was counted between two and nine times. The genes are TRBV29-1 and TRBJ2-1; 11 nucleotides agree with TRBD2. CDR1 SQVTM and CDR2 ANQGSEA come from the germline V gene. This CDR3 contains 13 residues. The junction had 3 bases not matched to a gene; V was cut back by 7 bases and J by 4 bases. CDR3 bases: TGCAGCGCTAGCGGGAGGCTTTACAATGAGCAGTTCTTC. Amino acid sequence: CSASGRLYNEQFF.

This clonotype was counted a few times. The CDR3 sequence is CASSLAPLAGPYNEQFF. Written as DNA, the CDR3 is TGTGCCAGCAGTTTAGCCCCCCTAGCGGGACCCTACAATGAGCAGTTCTTC. The chain uses TRBV12-3 or TRBV12-4 and TRBJ2-1, with TRBD2 matching 9 bases. This CDR3 region has 17 residues. V gave up 0 bases and J gave up 2 bases; unmatched junction bases: 5.

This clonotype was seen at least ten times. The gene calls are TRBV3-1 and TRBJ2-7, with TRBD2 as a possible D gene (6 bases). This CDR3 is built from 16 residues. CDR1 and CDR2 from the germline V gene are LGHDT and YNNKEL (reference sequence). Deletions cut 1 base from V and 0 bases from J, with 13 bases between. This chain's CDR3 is CASSQGGLLGSYEQYF. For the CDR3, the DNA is TGTGCCAGCAGCCAAGGGGGACTGCTGGGCTCCTACGAGCAGTACTTC.

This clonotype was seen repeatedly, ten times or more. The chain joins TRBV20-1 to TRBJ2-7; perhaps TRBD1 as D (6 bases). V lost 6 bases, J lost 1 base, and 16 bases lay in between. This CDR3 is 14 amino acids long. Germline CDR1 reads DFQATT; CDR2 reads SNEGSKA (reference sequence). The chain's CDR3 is CSAEDRRYSYEQYF. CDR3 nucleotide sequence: TGCAGTGCGGAAGACAGGCGGTATTCCTACGAGCAGTACTTC.